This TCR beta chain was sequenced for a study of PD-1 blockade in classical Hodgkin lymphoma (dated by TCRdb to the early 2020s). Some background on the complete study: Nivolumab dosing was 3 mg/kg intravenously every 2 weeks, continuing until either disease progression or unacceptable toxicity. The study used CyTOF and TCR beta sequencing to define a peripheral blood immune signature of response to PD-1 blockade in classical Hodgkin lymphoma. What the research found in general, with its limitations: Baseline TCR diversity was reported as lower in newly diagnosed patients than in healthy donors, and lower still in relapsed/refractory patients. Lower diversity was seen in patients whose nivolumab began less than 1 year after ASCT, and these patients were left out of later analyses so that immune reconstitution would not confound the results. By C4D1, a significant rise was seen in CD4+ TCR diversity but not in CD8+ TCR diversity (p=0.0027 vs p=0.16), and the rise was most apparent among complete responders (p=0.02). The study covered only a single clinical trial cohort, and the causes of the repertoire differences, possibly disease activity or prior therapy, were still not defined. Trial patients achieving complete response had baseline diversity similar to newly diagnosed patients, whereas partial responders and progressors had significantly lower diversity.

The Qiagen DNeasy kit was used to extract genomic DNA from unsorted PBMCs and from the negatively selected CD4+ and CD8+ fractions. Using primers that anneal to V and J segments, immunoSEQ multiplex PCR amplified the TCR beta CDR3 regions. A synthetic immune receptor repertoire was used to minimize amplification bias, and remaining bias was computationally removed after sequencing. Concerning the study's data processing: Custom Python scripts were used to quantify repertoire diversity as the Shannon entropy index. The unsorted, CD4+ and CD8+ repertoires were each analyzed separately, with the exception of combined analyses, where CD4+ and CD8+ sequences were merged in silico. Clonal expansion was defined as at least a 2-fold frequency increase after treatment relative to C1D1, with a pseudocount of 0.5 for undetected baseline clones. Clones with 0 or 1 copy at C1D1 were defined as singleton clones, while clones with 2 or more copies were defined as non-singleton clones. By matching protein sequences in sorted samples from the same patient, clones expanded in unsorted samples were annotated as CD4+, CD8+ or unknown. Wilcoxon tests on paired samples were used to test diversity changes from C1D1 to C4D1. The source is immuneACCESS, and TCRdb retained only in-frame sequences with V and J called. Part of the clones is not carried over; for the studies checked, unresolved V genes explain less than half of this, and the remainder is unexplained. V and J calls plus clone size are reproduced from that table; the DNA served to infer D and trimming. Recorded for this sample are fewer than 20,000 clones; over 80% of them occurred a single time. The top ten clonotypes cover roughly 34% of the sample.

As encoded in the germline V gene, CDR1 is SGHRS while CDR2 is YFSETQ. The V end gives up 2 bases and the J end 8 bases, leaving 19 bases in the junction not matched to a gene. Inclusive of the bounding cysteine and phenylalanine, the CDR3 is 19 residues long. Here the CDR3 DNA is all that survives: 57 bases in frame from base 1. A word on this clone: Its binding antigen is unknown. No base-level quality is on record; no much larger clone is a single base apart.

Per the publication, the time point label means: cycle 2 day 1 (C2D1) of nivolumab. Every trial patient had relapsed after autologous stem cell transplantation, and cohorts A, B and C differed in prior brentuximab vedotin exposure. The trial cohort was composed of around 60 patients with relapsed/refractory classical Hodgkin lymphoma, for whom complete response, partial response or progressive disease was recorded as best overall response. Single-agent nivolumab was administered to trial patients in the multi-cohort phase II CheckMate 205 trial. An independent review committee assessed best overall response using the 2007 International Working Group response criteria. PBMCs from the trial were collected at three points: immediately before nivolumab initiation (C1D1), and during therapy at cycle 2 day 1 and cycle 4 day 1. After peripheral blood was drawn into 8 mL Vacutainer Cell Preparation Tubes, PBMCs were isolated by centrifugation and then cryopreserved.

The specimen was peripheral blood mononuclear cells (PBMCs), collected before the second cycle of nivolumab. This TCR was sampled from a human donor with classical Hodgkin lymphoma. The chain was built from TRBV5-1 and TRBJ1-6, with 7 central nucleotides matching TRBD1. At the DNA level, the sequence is TGCGCCAGCAGCTTAACAGGTTTAGGGACAGACGATGATTATTCACCCCTCCACTTT. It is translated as CASSLTGLGTDDDYSPLHF.